Following are 16 T cell receptor beta chains from one sample sequenced in a study of Graves' ophthalmopathy and Graves' hyperthyroidism. As the template, RNA transcripts were used to amplify TCR beta CDR3 regions. The workflow started with a first-round RT-PCR run with HTBI primers and then moved on to a second-round multiplex PCR. TCRdb re-analysed the multiplex PCR reads in MiXCR, keeping a single row per CDR3 protein. The table includes 400,000 to 450,000 distinct CDR3 sequences, more than 20% detected once. The specimen sequenced was peripheral blood. The receptors originated from a woman under 30 with stable Graves' hyperthyroidism.

This clonotype showed up many times. The genes are TRBV12-3 or TRBV12-4 and TRBJ2-7; possibly TRBD1 for D (6 bases). CDR3 length equals 12 residues. Trimming removed 7 bases from V and 4 bases from J, with 11 bases in between. CDR3 region: CASKAGVYEQYF. DNA for the CDR3: TGTGCCAGCAAGGCAGGGGTGTACGAGCAGTACTTC.

This clonotype was counted ten times or more. V and J are TRBV10-2 and TRBJ2-5; TRBD2 aligns across 7 bases. The germline CDR1 and CDR2 sequences are WSHSY and SAAADI. This CDR3 spans 14 amino acids. V shed 8 bases and J 0 bases; nucleotides not matched to a gene: 6. CDR3 loop: CASSPGGNQETQYF. CDR3 DNA: TGCGCCAGCTCACCCGGGGGGAACCAAGAGACCCAGTACTTC.

Only one count was recorded for this clonotype. This chain connects TRBV10-3 to TRBJ2-7, with D maybe TRBD1 (6 bases). Germline V gene data show CDR1 as ENHRY and CDR2 as SYGVKD. This CDR3 spans 12 amino acids. Between the trimmed V and J ends, which lost 10 bases and 3 bases, there was a span of 13 bases. Written as DNA, the CDR3 is TGTGCCACCTCCGGGACACGCTACGAGCAGTACTTC. Translated: CATSGTRYEQYF.

This clonotype showed up many times. The chain has TRBV2 and TRBJ1-1; no firm D call. V lost 5 bases and J 1 base, leaving 11 bases between the germline ends. The germline CDR1 and CDR2 sequences are SNHLY and FYNNEI. The CDR3 covers 14 residues. As DNA, the CDR3 is TGTGCCAGCAGTTATATCCGACGGAACACTGAAGCTTTCTTT. Protein product: CASSYIRRNTEAFF. Supplemented by reference TRBV2 and TRBJ1-1, the full variable domain reads EPEVTQTPSHQVTQMGQEVILRCVPISNHLYFYWYRQILGQKVEFLVSFYNNEISEKSEIFDDQFSVERPDGSNFTLKIRSTKLEDSAMYFCASSYIRRNTEAFFGQGTRLTVV.

The table lists this clonotype with many counts. The chain employs TRBV24-1 and TRBJ2-5; maybe TRBD1 (5 bases). Deletions cut 2 bases from V and 5 bases from J, with 17 bases between. The CDR3 extends over 16 amino acids. Germline values: CDR1 KGHDR, CDR2 SFDVKD. This chain's CDR3 is CATSDSGRVYEETQYF. CDR3 DNA sequence: TGTGCCACCAGTGATTCGGGCAGGGTATACGAGGAGACCCAGTACTTC.

This clonotype came up many times. The chain couples TRBV6-2 or TRBV6-3 to TRBJ1-1, with a possible D match to TRBD1 (5 bases). The V gene lost 7 bases and the J gene lost 4 bases, with 13 bases spanning the gap. Germline V gives CDR1 MNHEY, CDR2 SVGEGT. The CDR3 loop spans 13 amino acids. CDR3 residues: CASTGTSATEAFF. CDR3 DNA: TGTGCCAGCACCGGGACTTCCGCCACTGAAGCTTTCTTT.

This clonotype has only a few counts. The chain joins TRBV3-1 to TRBJ2-5; 13 positions match TRBD2. The J segment lost 0 bases and the V segment lost 6 bases, leaving 10 bases of the junction unmatched. Germline lookup yields CDR1 LGHDT and CDR2 YNNKEL (reference sequence). The CDR3 consists of 18 residues. This CDR3 is CASSHPGLAGEYQETQYF. Here the CDR3 DNA reads TGTGCCAGCAGTCATCCAGGACTAGCGGGGGAGTACCAAGAGACCCAGTACTTC.

This clonotype was counted ten times or more. The chain uses TRBV20-1 and TRBJ2-7; TRBD2 matches 7 bases. The trim removed 1 base at V and 2 bases at J, leaving 5 bases unmatched. Germline-derived CDR1 and CDR2 are DFQATT and SNEGSKA (reference sequence). The CDR3 length is 14 residues. In nucleotides, the CDR3 is TGCAGTGCTAGAGTGAGCGGGATCCCCTACGAGCAGTACTTC. It codes for CSARVSGIPYEQYF.

This clonotype was counted ten times or more. V gene TRBV19 combines with J gene TRBJ2-7; TRBD2 might be the D (7 bases). The V end was cut by 3 bases, the J end by 2 bases, with 20 bases between. Germline CDR1 reads LNHDA; CDR2 reads SQIVND (reference sequence). The CDR3 length is 17 residues. The CDR3 region is CASSIRDGGLGPYEQYF. The CDR3 nucleotides read TGTGCCAGTAGTATTCGGGACGGGGGGCTTGGGCCCTACGAGCAGTACTTC.

This clonotype occurred a few times. The chain combines TRBV28 with TRBJ2-5, with 8 bases that match TRBD1. The CDR3 length is 15 residues. Looked up from germline, CDR1 is MDHEN and CDR2 is SYDVKM. The ends lost 5 bases at V and 2 bases at J; junction bases unmatched: 7. In DNA form, the CDR3 reads TGTGCCAGCAGTCAAGGACAGGGTACGCAAGAGACCCAGTACTTC. Translated, it gives CASSQGQGTQETQYF. The full variable domain, its missing parts supplied by reference TRBV28 and TRBJ2-5, is DVKVTQSSRYLVKRTGEKVFLECVQDMDHENMFWYRQDPGLGLRLIYFSYDVKMKEKGDIPEGYSVSREKKERFSLILESASTNQTSMYLCASSQGQGTQETQYFGPGTRLLVL.

This rearrangement joins TRBV27 to TRBJ2-7, with D perhaps matching TRBD1 (6 bases). CDR3 length: 14 amino acids. Germline V gives CDR1 MNHEY, CDR2 SMNVEV (reference sequence). The V and J ends lost 3 bases and 6 bases respectively, with 15 bases between them. This CDR3 is CASSFALTGGEQYF. CDR3 in DNA: TGTGCCAGCAGTTTTGCCCTGACAGGCGGCGAGCAGTACTTC.

This clonotype was detected many times. This rearrangement joins TRBV12-3 or TRBV12-4 to TRBJ2-7, with D unresolved. This CDR3 comprises 14 residues. Trimming removed 2 bases from V and 2 bases from J, with 10 bases in between. CDR3 DNA: TGTGCCAGCAGTTTATGGCAGGCCACCTACGAGCAGTACTTC. Translation gives CASSLWQATYEQYF.

The sample holds many counts of this clonotype. DNA of the CDR3: TGTGCCAGCAGCACCGGCTTGGGGAACGAGCAGTACTTC. Residues: CASSTGLGNEQYF. The gene calls are TRBV7-3 and TRBJ2-7; D gene uncertain. Deletions cut 5 bases from V and 5 bases from J, with 13 bases between. Germline-derived CDR1 and CDR2 are SGHTA and FQGTGA. This CDR3 region has 13 residues.

This rearrangement joins TRBV20-1 to TRBJ1-5, with 7 bases fitting TRBD1. Losses at the gene ends were 4 bases for V and 3 bases for J; bases not matched to a gene: 9. Per germline, CDR1 DFQATT and CDR2 SNEGSKA (reference sequence). This CDR3 contains 15 residues. The CDR3 spells CSATTDRRYNQPQHF. Written as DNA, the CDR3 is TGCAGTGCTACCACGGACAGGCGCTACAATCAGCCCCAGCATTTT.

This clonotype was observed many times. CDR3 protein: CASSTRGGPSYEQYF. CDR3 coding DNA: TGTGCCAGCAGCACGAGGGGCGGCCCCTCCTACGAGCAGTACTTC. This chain links TRBV6-1 with TRBJ2-7, with D perhaps assigned TRBD1 or TRBD2 (5 bases each). The germline V gene encodes CDR1 MNHNS and CDR2 SASEGT. V lost 6 bases and J 0 bases, leaving 15 bases between the germline ends. The CDR3 has 15 residues.

This clonotype was detected many times. V and J are TRBV20-1 and TRBJ2-5; perhaps TRBD1 as D (6 bases). The germline gives CDR1 DFQATT, CDR2 SNEGSKA (reference sequence). Trimming took off 5 bases at V and 7 bases at J, with 20 bases between the two ends. The CDR3 is 14 residues long. CDR3: CSAYKTGTSGTQYF. In nucleotides, the CDR3 is TGCAGTGCTTATAAAACAGGGACATCAGGGACCCAGTACTTC.